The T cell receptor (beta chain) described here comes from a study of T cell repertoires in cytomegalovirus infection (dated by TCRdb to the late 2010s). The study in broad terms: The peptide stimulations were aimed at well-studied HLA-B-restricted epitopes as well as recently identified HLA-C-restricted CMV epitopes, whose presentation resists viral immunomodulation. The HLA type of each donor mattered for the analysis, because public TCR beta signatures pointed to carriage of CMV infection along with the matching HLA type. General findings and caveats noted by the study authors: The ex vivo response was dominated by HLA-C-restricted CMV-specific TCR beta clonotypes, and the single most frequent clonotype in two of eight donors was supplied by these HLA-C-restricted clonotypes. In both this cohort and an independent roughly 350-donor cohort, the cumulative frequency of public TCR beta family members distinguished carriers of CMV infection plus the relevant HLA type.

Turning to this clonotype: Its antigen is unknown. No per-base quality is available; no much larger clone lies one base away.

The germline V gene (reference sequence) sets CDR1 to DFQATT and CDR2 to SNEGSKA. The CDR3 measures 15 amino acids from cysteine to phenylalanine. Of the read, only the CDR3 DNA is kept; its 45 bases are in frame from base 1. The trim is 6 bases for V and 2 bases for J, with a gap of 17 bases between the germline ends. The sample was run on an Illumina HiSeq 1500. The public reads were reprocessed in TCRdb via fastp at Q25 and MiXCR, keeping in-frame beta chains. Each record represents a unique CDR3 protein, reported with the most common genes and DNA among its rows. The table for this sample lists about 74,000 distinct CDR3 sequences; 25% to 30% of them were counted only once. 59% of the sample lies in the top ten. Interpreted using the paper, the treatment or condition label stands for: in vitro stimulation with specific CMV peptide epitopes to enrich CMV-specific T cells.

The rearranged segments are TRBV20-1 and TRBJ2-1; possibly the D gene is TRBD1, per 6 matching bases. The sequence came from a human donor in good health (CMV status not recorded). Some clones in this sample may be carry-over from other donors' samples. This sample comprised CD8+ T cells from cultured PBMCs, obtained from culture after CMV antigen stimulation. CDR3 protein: CSATPSRDTYNEQFF. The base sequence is TGCAGTGCCACCCCTTCCCGGGACACCTACAATGAGCAGTTCTTC.